The clone carrying this T cell receptor beta chain was seen repeatedly, ten times or more. Its specificity is unknown. The CDR3 length is 12 residues. Between the trimmed V and J ends, which lost 7 bases and 2 bases, there was a span of 9 bases. Germline loops: CDR1 SQVTM, CDR2 ANQGSEA. This sample was included in a study of early T cells in non-severe SARS-CoV-2 infection. Study summary: The study sequenced bulk RNA from unsorted whole blood, with chains unpaired. Study-wide points: Database matching using VDJdb favored anti-spike CD8 responses, with private and CD4 specificities left missing.

Tagging with unique molecular identifiers was applied to individual cDNA molecules. TCRdb used MiXCR to reprocess the 5' RACE reads, holding one entry per CDR3 protein. This sample yields tens of thousands of distinct CDR3 sequences, of which over 9% are seen a single time; more than 7.5% belongs to the top ten. The origin of this receptor is an adult who was a healthcare worker with PCR-confirmed SARS-CoV-2 infection or an uninfected control (not recorded which). The chain joins TRBV29-1 to TRBJ1-5, with D tentatively TRBD1 (5 bases). The source was whole blood, collected at baseline. CDR3: CSAGEGNQPQHF. The CDR3 DNA is TGCAGCGCGGGGGAAGGCAATCAGCCCCAGCATTTT.